The present T cell receptor beta chain was sequenced within a study of CD8+CD57+ T cells in acquired aplastic anemia. For the study at large: Roughly 3.2 ug was the average amount of DNA from sorted CD4+ and CD8+ cells. Healthy donors gave approximately 9.8 million reads on average for CD4+ cells.

Trimming took off 2 bases at V and 12 bases at J, with 11 bases between the two ends. There are 12 residues in the CDR3. The germline gives CDR1 SGHTA, CDR2 FQGNSA. According to the study, genomic DNA was the template for TCR beta VDJ and CDR3 profiling. Via MiXCR, TCRdb re-called the reads, giving one row per CDR3 protein. The sample lists some 64,000 distinct CDR3 sequences; less than 65% were seen once. This receptor was obtained from a human donor in good health, serving as a control. J is TRBJ2-1 and V is TRBV7-2; possible D gene TRBD1, 5 bases. The sample was sorted CD4+, CD8+, or CD8+CD57+ T cells (not recorded which) from PBMCs. DNA for the CDR3: TGTGCCAGCAGCTTACCACCCCAGGGGCAGTTCTTC. Its protein is CASSLPPQGQFF.